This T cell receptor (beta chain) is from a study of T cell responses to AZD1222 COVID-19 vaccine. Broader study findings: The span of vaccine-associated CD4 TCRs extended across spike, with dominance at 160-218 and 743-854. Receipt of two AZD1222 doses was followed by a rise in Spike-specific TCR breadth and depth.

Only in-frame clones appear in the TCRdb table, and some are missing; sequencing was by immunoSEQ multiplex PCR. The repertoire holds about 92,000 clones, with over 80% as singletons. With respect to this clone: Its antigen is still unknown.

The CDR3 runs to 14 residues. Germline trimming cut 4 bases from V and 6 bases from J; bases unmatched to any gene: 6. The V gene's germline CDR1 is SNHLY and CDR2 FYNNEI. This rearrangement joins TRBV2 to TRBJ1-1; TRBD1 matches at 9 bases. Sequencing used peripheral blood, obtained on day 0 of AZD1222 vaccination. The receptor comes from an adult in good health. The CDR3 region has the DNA TGTGCCAGCAGTGGGGACAGGGCCAGATCTGAAGCTTTCTTT. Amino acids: CASSGDRARSEAFF.